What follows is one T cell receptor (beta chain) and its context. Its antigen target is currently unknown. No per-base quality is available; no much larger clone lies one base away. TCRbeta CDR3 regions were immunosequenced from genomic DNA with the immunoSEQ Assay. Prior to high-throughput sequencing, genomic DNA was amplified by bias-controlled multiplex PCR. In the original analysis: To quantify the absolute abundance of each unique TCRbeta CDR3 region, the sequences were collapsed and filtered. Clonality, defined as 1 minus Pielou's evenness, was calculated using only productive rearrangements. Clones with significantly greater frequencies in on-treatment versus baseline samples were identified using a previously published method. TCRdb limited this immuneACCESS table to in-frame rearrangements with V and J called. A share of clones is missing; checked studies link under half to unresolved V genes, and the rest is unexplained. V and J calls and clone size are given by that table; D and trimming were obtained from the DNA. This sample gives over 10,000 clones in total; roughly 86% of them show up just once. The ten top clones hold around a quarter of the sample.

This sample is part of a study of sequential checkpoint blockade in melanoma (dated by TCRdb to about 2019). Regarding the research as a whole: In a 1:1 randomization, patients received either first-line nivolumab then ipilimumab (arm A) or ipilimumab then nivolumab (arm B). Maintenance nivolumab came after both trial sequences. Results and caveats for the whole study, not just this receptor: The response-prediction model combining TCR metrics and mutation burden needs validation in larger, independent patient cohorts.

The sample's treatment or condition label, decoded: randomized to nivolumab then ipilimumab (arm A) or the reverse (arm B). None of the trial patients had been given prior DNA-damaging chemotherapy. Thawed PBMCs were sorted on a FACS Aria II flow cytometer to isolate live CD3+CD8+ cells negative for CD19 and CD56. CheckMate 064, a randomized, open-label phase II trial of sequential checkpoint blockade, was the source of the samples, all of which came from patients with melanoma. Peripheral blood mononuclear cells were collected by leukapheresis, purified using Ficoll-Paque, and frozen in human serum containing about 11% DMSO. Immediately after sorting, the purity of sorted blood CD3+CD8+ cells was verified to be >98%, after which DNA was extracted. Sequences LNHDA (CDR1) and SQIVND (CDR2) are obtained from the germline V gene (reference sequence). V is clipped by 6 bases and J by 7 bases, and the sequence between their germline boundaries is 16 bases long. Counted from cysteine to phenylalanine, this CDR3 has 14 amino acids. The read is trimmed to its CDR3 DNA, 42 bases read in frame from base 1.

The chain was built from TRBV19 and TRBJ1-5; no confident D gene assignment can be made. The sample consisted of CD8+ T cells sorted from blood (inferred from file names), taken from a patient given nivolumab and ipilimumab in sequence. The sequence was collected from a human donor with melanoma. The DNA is TGTGCCAGTAGCCCGAAAAGAGTTAACCAGCCCCAGCATTTT. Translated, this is CASSPKRVNQPQHF.